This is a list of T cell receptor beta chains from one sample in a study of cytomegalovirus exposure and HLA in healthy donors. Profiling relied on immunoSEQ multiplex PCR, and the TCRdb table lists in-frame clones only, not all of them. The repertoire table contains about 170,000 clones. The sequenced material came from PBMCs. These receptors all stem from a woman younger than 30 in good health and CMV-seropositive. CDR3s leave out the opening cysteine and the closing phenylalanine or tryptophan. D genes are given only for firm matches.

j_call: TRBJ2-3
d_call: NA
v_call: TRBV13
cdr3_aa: ASSDEATDTQY

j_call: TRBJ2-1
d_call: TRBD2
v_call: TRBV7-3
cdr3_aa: ASSFPNGTSSISEQF

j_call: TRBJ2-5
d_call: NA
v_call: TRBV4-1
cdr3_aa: ASSQDGGSEQY

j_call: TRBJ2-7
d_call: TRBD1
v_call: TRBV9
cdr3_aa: ASSVGGQGNHEQY

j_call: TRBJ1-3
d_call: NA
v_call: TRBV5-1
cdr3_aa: ASSWGLLGETGNTIY

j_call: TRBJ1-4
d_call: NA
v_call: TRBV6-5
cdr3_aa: ASSYVGQGEKLF

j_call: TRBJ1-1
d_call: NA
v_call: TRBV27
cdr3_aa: ASSLSGGGGTEAF

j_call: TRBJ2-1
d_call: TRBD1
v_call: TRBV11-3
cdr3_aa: ASSLEWDSSYNEQF

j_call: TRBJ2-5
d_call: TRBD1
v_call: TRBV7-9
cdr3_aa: ASRPTGGIQETQY

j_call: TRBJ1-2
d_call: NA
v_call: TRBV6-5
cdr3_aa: ASSRDMGYGYT

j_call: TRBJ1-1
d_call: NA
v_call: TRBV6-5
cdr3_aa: ASSRQGNTEAF

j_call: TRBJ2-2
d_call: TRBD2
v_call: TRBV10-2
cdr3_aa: ASSAGLAGRTSGELF

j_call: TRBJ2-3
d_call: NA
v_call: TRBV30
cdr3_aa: AWSSLADTQY

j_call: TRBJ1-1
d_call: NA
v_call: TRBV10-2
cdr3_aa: ASSLNTEAF